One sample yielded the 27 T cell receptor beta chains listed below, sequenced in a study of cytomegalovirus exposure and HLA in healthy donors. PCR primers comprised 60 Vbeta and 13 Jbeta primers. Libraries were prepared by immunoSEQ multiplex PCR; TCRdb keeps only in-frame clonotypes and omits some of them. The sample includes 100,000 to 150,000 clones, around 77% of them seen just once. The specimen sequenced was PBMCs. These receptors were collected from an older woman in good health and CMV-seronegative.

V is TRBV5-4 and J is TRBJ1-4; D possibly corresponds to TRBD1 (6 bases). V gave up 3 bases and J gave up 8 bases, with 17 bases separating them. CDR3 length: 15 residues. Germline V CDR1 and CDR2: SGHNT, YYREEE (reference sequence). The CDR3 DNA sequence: TGTGCCAGCAGCTCCAGCAGGGGAGTGGAGGAAAAACTGTTTTTT. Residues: CASSSSRGVEEKLFF.

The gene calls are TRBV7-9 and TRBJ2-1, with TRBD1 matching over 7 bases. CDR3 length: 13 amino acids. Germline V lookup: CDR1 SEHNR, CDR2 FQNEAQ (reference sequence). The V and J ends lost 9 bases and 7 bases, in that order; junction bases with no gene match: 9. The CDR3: CASALTQGNEQFF. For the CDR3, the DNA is TGTGCCAGTGCCTTGACACAGGGGAATGAGCAGTTCTTC.

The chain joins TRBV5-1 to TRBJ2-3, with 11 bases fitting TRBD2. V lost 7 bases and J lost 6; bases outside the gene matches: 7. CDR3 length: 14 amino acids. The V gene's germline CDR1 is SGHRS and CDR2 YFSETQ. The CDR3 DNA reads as TGCGCCAGCGAGCGACTAGCGGGGATGGATACGCAGTATTTT. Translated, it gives CASERLAGMDTQYF.

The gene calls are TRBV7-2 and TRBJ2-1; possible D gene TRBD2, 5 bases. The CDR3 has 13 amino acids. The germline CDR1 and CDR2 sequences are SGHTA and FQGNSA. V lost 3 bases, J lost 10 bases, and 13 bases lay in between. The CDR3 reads CASSLDFSGEQFF. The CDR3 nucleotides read TGTGCCAGCAGCTTGGACTTCTCTGGGGAGCAGTTCTTC.

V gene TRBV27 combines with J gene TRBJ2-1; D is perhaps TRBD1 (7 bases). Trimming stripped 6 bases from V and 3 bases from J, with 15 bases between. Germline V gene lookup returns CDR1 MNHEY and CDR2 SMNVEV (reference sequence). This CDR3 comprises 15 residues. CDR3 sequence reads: CASRLEGAYYNEQFF. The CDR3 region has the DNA TGTGCCAGCAGATTGGAGGGGGCTTACTACAATGAGCAGTTCTTC.

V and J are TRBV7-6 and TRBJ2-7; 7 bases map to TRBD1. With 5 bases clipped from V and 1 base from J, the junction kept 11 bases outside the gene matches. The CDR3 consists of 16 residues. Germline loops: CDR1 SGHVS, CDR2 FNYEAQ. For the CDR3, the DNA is TGTGCCAGCAGCCTCAGATCCGGGACAGCGTCCTACGAGCAGTACTTC. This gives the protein CASSLRSGTASYEQYF.

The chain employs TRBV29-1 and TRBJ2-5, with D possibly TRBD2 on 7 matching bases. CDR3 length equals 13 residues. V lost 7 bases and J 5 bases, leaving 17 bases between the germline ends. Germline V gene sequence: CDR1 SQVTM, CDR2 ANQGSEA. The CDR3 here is CSAGRGASETQYF. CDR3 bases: TGCAGCGCTGGCCGGGGGGCCTCGGAGACCCAGTACTTC.

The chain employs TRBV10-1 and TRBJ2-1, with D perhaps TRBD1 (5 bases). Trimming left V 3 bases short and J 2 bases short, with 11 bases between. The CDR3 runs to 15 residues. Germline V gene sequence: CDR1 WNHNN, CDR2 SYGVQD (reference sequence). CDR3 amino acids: CASSDSVGPYNEQFF. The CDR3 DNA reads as TGCGCCAGCAGTGATTCGGTGGGGCCCTACAATGAGCAGTTCTTC.

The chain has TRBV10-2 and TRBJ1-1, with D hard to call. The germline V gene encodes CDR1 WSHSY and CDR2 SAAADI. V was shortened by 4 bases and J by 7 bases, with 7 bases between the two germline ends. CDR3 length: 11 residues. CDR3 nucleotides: TGCGCCAGCAGTGCCGGTAATGAAGCTTTCTTT. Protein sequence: CASSAGNEAFF.

The CDR3 DNA follows: TGTGCCAGCAGCGTAGTGGCAGGAGGAGGTGAAAAACTGTTTTTT. It translates to CASSVVAGGGEKLFF. The chain has TRBV9 and TRBJ1-4; no definite D call. Looked up from germline, CDR1 is SGDLS and CDR2 is YYNGEE. Trimming left V 0 bases short and J 7 bases short, with 13 bases between. This CDR3 is 15 amino acids long.

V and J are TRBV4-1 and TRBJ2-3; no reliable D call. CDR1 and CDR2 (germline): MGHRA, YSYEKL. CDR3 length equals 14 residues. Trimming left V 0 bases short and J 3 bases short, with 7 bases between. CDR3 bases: TGCGCCAGCAGCCAAGATCCAAAAACAGATACGCAGTATTTT. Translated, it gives CASSQDPKTDTQYF.

The CDR3: CASSLSLTSGRHNEQFF. Here the CDR3 DNA reads TGTGCCAGCAGCCTCAGCCTGACTAGCGGGAGGCACAATGAGCAGTTCTTC. J is TRBJ2-1 and V is TRBV11-2; 13 nucleotides match TRBD2. The V and J ends lost 5 bases and 5 bases, in that order; junction bases with no gene match: 9. Germline V gene lookup returns CDR1 SGHAT and CDR2 FQNNGV. The CDR3 runs to 17 residues.

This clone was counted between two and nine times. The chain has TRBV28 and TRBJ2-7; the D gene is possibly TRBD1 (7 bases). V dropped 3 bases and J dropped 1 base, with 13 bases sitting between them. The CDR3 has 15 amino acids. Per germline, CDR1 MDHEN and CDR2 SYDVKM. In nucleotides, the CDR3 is TGTGCCAGCAGTTTGGGGGGACAGCCTTCCTACGAGCAGTACTTC. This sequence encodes CASSLGGQPSYEQYF. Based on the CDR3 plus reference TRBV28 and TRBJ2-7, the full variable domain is DVKVTQSSRYLVKRTGEKVFLECVQDMDHENMFWYRQDPGLGLRLIYFSYDVKMKEKGDIPEGYSVSREKKERFSLILESASTNQTSMYLCASSLGGQPSYEQYFGPGTRLTVT.

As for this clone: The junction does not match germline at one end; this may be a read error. CDR3 in DNA: TGCGCCAGCAGCCCCTCCGGGACTAGCACGGATACGCAGTATTTT. It specifies CASSPSGTSTDTQYF. The chain couples TRBV4-1 to TRBJ2-3; 9 bases agree with TRBD2. The CDR3 covers 15 residues. Per the germline V gene, CDR1 is MGHRA and CDR2 is YSYEKL.

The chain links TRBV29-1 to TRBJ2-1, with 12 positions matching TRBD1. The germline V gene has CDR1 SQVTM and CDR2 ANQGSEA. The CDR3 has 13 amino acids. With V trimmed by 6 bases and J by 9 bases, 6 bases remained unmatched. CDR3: CSVAGTGGSEQFF. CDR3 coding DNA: TGCAGCGTCGCCGGGACAGGGGGCAGTGAGCAGTTCTTC.

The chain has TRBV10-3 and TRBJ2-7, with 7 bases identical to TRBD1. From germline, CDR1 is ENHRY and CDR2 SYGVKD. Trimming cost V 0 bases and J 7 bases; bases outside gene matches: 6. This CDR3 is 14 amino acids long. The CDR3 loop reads CAISESGGSREQYF. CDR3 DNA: TGTGCCATCAGTGAGTCAGGGGGCTCTAGAGAGCAGTACTTC.

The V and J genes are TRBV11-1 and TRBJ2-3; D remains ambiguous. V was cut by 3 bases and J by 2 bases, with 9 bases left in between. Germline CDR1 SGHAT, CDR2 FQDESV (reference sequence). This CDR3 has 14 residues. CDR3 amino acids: CASSFPGPTDTQYF. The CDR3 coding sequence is TGTGCCAGCAGCTTCCCAGGCCCCACAGATACGCAGTATTTT.

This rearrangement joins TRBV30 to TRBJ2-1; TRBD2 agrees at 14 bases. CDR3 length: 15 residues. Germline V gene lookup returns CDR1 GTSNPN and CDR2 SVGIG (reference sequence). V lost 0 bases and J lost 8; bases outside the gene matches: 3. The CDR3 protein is CAWSVGTSGSDEQFF. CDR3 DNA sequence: TGTGCCTGGAGTGTAGGGACTAGCGGGAGCGATGAGCAGTTCTTC.

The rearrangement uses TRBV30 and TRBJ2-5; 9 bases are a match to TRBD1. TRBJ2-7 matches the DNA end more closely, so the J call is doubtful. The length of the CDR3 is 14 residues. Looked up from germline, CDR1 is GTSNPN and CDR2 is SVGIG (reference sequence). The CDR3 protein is CAWSLDRGAYEQYF. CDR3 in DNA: TGTGCCTGGAGTTTGGACAGGGGCGCCTACGAGCAGTACTTC.

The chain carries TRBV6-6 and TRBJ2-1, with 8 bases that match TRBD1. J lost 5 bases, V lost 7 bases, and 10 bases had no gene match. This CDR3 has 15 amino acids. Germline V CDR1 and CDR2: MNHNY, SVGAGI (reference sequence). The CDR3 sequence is CASKQAGQANNEQFF. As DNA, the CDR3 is TGTGCCAGCAAACAGGCGGGACAGGCTAACAATGAGCAGTTCTTC.

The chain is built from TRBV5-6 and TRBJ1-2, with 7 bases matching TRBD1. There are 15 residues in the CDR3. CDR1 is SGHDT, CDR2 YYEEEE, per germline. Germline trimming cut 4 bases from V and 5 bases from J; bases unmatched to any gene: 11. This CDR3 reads CASSRQGRLGYGYTF. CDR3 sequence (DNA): TGTGCCAGCAGCAGACAGGGTCGTTTAGGGTATGGCTACACCTTC.

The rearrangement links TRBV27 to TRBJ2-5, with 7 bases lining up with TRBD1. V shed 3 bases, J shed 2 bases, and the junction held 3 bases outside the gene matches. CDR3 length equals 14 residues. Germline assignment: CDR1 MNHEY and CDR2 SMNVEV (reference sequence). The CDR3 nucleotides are TGTGCCAGCAGTTTGGTCAGGGGGCAAGAGACCCAGTACTTC. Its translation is CASSLVRGQETQYF.

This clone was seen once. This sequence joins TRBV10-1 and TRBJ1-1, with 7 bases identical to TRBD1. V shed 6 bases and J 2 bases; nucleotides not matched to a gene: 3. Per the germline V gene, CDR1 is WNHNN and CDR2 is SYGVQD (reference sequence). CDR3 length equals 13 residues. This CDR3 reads CASRWDSNTEAFF. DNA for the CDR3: TGCGCCAGCAGGTGGGACAGTAACACTGAAGCTTTCTTT.

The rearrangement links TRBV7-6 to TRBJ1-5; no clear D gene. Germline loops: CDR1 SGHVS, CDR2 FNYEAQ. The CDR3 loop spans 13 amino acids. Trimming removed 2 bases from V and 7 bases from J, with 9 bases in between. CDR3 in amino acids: CASSLSPRQPQHF. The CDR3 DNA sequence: TGTGCCAGCAGCTTAAGCCCTAGGCAGCCCCAGCATTTT.

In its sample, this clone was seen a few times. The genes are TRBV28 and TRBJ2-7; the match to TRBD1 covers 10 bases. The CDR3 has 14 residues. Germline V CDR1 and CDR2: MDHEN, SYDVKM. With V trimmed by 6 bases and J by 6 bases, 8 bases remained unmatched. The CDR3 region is CASRGDRGLGEQYF. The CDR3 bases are TGTGCCAGCAGGGGGGACAGGGGACTTGGCGAGCAGTACTTC.

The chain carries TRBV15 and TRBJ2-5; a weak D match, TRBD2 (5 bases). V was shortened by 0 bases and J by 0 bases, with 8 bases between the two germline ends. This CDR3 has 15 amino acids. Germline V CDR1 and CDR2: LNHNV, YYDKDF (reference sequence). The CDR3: CATSRDWRNQETQYF. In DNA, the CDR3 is TGTGCCACCAGCAGAGATTGGAGGAACCAAGAGACCCAGTACTTC.

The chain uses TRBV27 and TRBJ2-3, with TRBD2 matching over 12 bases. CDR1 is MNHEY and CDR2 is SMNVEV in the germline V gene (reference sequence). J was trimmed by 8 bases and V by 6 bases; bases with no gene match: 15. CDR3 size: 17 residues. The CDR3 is CASSLTGLAGSGGTQYF. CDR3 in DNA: TGTGCCAGCAGCCTAACGGGACTAGCGGGCTCCGGGGGTACGCAGTATTTT.